This T cell receptor beta chain was recovered during a study of blood T cell repertoires in COVID-19. The ends were cut back, 1 base at V and 8 bases at J, with 14 bases in the middle. The CDR3 is 15 amino acids. CDR1 and CDR2 from the germline V gene are SGHVS and FQNEAQ. TCRdb's table, derived via immunoSEQ multiplex PCR, lists solely in-frame clones and lacks some. The sample records 160,000 or so clones, about 83% being singletons. The chain recombines TRBV7-8 with TRBJ2-2; a possible D gene is TRBD2 (6 bases). This TCR was sampled from a woman in her 70s with COVID-19, enrolled during active disease. Sequenced input: peripheral blood. The CDR3 here is CASSLEWGRRGELFF. In DNA form, the CDR3 reads TGTGCCAGCAGCTTAGAGTGGGGGAGGAGGGGGGAGCTGTTTTTT.